Only a few counts were recorded for the clone carrying this T cell receptor beta chain. What it recognizes is unknown. There were likely unrecorded immune exposures, though donors were nominally healthy when sampled. Trimming left V 6 bases short and J 0 bases short, with 12 bases between. Germline V gene lookup returns CDR1 MDHEN and CDR2 SYDVKM. The CDR3 is made up of 15 amino acids. The data originate from a study of cytomegalovirus exposure and HLA in healthy donors. Across the study: As an earlier analysis found, 180 million or so T cells yielded 95 million to 130 million unique TCR beta sequences. Study results and limitations: HLA-A and HLA-B allele assignments for most subjects were reportedly predicted accurately using TCR beta sequences. Specificity of a few CMV-associated chains for CMV antigens was verified in vitro.

Use of 60 Vbeta and 13 Jbeta primers characterized the PCR. Sequencing was performed with immunoSEQ multiplex PCR; in TCRdb, only in-frame clones are kept and a portion is missing. The table shows roughly 130,000 clones, with about 80% occurring only once. The material sequenced was PBMCs. This receptor was identified in a man between 18 and 29 years old in good health and CMV-seronegative. The chain combines TRBV28 with TRBJ2-1; possibly TRBD2 for D (6 bases). This CDR3 reads CASRPAGSSYNEQFF. The CDR3 nucleotides read TGTGCCAGCAGACCAGCGGGCAGCTCCTACAATGAGCAGTTCTTC.